This T cell receptor beta chain was observed in a study of blood T cell repertoires in COVID-19. Data came from immunoSEQ multiplex PCR; TCRdb stores just in-frame clones and leaves some out. The table lists over 20,000 clones, about 91% of them singletons. Looked up from germline, CDR1 is MNHEY and CDR2 is SVGEGT. V gave up 0 bases and J gave up 7 bases, with 10 bases separating them. The CDR3 has 14 amino acids. The chain couples TRBV6-2 or TRBV6-3 to TRBJ2-1; TRBD1 is a possible D gene (5 bases). The clonotype comes from a woman aged 70-85 years with active COVID-19. The sequencing input was peripheral blood. The DNA of the CDR3 is TGTGCCAGCAGTTACTCGGGCAGGGTAAATGAGCAGTTCTTC. The encoded protein is CASSYSGRVNEQFF.